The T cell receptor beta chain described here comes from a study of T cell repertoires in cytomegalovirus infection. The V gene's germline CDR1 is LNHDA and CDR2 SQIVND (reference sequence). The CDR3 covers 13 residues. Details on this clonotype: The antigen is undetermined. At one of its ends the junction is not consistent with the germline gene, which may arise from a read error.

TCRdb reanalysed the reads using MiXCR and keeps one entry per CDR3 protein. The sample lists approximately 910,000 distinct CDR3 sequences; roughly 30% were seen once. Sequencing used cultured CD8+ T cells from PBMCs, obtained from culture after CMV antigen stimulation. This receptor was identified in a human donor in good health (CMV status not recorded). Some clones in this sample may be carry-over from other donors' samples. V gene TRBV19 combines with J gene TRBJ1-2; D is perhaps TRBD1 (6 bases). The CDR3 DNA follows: TGTGCCAGTAGTGATGTACAGGGTAATGGCTGCACCTTC. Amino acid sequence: CASSDVQGNGCTF.